The TCR beta chain described here comes from a study of identical twins (dated by TCRdb to 2016 to 2017). About the full investigation: To test whether fetal clonotypes persist, the study used deep sequencing on TCR alpha and beta repertoires from monozygotic twins, unrelated adults of various ages, and cord blood. To rule out contamination, the twin experiments were replicated at different times with different library preparation protocols. The paper as a whole reports these results and caveats: Excess twin sharing in beta out-of-frame sequences was weaker because fewer shared sequences lowered the signal-to-noise ratio. Because the same donors could not be followed over many years, the conclusions relied on cross-sectional statistical analysis. Fewer insertions were carried by abundant cord blood beta clonotypes, a similar but weaker trend appeared in young adult naive repertoires, and no such trend appeared in memory repertoires. Zero-insertion analyses could be partly confounded by invariant T cells such as MAIT and iNKT, though diverse VJ usage argued against such confounding for most clonotypes. Compared with coincidental sharing between unrelated individuals, an excess of low generation-probability sequences was observed among out-of-frame TCR alpha sequences shared between twins. In monozygotic twins, recombination models systematically underestimated out-of-frame TCR alpha sharing, but the models matched the sharing seen between unrelated individuals.

V was cut back by 7 bases and J by 1 base, leaving a gap of 17 bases between them. The CDR3 holds 16 amino acids from the cysteine to the phenylalanine. Kept here is only the CDR3 DNA, which spans 48 bases and is read in frame from base 1. The germline V gene gives CDR1 as ENHRY and CDR2 as SYGVKD. Only healthy Caucasian donors were included. The twin cohort comprised three pairs of female monozygotic twins, all aged roughly 18 to 29 years. Peripheral blood mononuclear cells were the source from which RNA for the TCR libraries was isolated. This clonotype was observed at least ten times. The antigen this receptor binds is unknown. Base qualities are not provided; no much larger clone lies one nucleotide away. Library preparation employed 5' RACE. The listed sequencing device is Illumina HiSeq 2000. A universal primer binding site was added through template switching, and the final cDNA carried a unique molecular identifier so that TCR cDNA molecules could be counted accurately. Specific primers in the conserved constant-segment region were used to synthesize first-strand cDNA for the TCR alpha and beta chains. To control for contamination, every cDNA library was double barcoded, receiving both a SMART-Mk sample barcode and Illumina barcodes. TruSeq adapter sequences, together with Illumina sample barcodes, were added in two successive PCR steps. TCR alpha and beta cDNA libraries were sequenced on the Illumina HiSeq platform with custom primers. The authors' pipeline ran thus. MiGEC was used to process raw reads and extract unique molecular identifiers, and MiXCR was used to find CDR3 positions. Recombination models were inferred per individual with the repgenHMM and IGoR tools using an EM algorithm. The tcR package in R was used for shared clonotype analysis, with sharing normalized by the product of cloneset sizes. To study raw recombination free of thymic and clonal selection effects, out-of-frame nonproductive sequences were analyzed. In TCRdb, the public reads were trimmed at Q25 with fastp and aligned with MiXCR, with productive beta chains retained. Every entry covers one CDR3 protein and lists the most common genes and DNA from its rows. V and J calls and clone size were set by TCRdb, not the authors. Recorded for this sample are just under 650,000 distinct CDR3 sequences; 7.1% of them occurred a single time. The top ten constitute 1.6% of the sample.

This sample was shared with a second study, whose subject was yellow fever vaccine responses in identical twins. Per the second study: According to the authors, in identical twins the way T cells responded to vaccination appeared partly convergent and partly personalized. In the study, vaccine-responding T cell clones were precisely tracked in identical twins.

This sequence was found in a young woman in good health. The V and J segments used are TRBV10-3 and TRBJ2-1; D gene: possibly TRBD2, on 6 matching bases. The sample comprised PBMCs. The CDR3 corresponds to CAIKDDRDLSYNEQFF. The sequence in DNA is TGTGCCATCAAAGACGACCGGGACTTGTCCTACAATGAGCAGTTCTTC.